This entry features one T cell receptor beta chain sequence. This specimen comes from a study of control samples from healthy donors and cancer patients. The J segment lost 4 bases and the V segment lost 10 bases, leaving 9 bases of the junction unmatched. The CDR3 runs 14 residues. CDR1 SEHNR and CDR2 FQNEAQ come from the germline V gene (reference sequence). TCRdb's copy holds only in-frame clones and misses some; the assay was immunoSEQ multiplex PCR. Of around 130,000 clones listed, roughly 88% are singletons. The TCR comes from a man aged 50 to 60 in good health. Material: blood. The chain combines TRBV7-9 with TRBJ1-4; 7 bases are shared with TRBD1. The DNA for the CDR3 is TGTGCCATCCCCCTGGGGACAGATAATGAAAAACTGTTTTTT. It codes for CAIPLGTDNEKLFF.